The next 12 T cell receptor beta chains were all read from a single sample in a study of CD8+ T cells in alopecia areata. cDNA prepared by RNA extraction and subsequent reverse transcription served as the template for sequencing. Assay used: immunoSEQ multiplex PCR; TCRdb lists only in-frame clones, some missing. Of 85,000 to 110,000 clones in the sample, around 84% were seen once. The treatment is: oral pan-JAK inhibitor, 5-10 mg twice daily. Sequenced here: CD8+ T cells sorted from blood, sampled at approximately week 31, from a patient treated with tofacitinib. The receptors were sampled from a human donor with alopecia areata.

The CDR3 nucleotides read TGTGCCAGCAGCCAAAATCCTTTGTGGGGCTACACCTTC. As protein: CASSQNPLWGYTF. The V call is TRBV4-2, the J call TRBJ1-2; D gene ambiguous. CDR3 size: 13 residues. Per germline, CDR1 LGHNA and CDR2 YNFKEQ. Trimming took off 2 bases at V and 8 bases at J, with 12 bases between the two ends.

This chain connects TRBV28 to TRBJ2-7; a possible D gene is TRBD2 (6 bases). Trimming took 0 bases from V and 6 from J, leaving 15 bases between them. The CDR3 sequence is 15 residues long. Germline V lookup: CDR1 MDHEN, CDR2 SYDVKM. CDR3 DNA: TGTGCCAGCAGTTTATGCGAGGGAGGAAGGTGCGAGCAGTACTTC. Its protein product is CASSLCEGGRCEQYF.

This chain joins TRBV27 and TRBJ2-1, with no clear D. Germline V gene sequence: CDR1 MNHEY, CDR2 SMNVEV (reference sequence). The CDR3 is made up of 13 amino acids. Trimming took off 5 bases at V and 10 bases at J, with 15 bases between the two ends. DNA for the CDR3: TGTGCCAGCAGTCCCCTCCACCGAGAGGAGCAGTTCTTC. This sequence encodes CASSPLHREEQFF.

This clone turned up a few times. The chain joins TRBV25-1 to TRBJ2-7; no clear D gene. The CDR3 sequence is 11 residues long. Germline V CDR1 and CDR2: MGHDK, SYGVNS. V was pared by 4 bases and J by 5 bases, with 6 bases between. The DNA of the CDR3 is TGTGCCAGCAGTGTCGGGCACGAGCAGTACTTC. Translating it yields CASSVGHEQYF.

The chain joins TRBV11-2 to TRBJ2-3; D not certain. Germline loops: CDR1 SGHAT, CDR2 FQNNGV. The CDR3 covers 15 residues. Deletions cut 5 bases from V and 0 bases from J, with 12 bases between. CDR3 residues: CASSDVADSTDTQYF. DNA of the CDR3: TGTGCCAGCAGCGATGTCGCCGATAGCACAGATACGCAGTATTTT. Complete variable domain (other parts from reference TRBV11-2 and TRBJ2-3): EAGVAQSPRYKIIEKRQSVAFWCNPISGHATLYWYQQILGQGPKLLIQFQNNGVVDDSQLPKDRFSAERLKGVDSTLKIQPAKLEDSAVYLCASSDVADSTDTQYFGPGTRLTVL.

In its sample, this clone was seen a few times. This chain uses TRBV29-1 with TRBJ1-1; D remains unclear. This CDR3 contains 12 residues. Germline V lookup: CDR1 SQVTM, CDR2 ANQGSEA. Trimming stripped 6 bases from V and 1 base from J, with 9 bases between. The CDR3, as DNA: TGCAGCGTCAGTCTACCGAACACTGAAGCTTTCTTT. Translating gives CSVSLPNTEAFF.

The gene calls are TRBV7-9 and TRBJ2-5, with TRBD2 identical over 7 bases. Germline V gene sequence: CDR1 SEHNR, CDR2 FQNEAQ (reference sequence). V trimming: 5 bases; J trimming: 2 bases; junction bases outside the gene matches: 8. CDR3 length: 15 residues. CDR3 sequence (DNA): TGTGCCAGCAGCCCGGTGGCTAGCGGTCAAGAGACCCAGTACTTC. Translated, it gives CASSPVASGQETQYF. Full variable domain (missing parts from reference TRBV7-9 and TRBJ2-5): DTGVSQNPRHKITKRGQNVTFRCDPISEHNRLYWYRQTLGQGPEFLTYFQNEAQLEKSRLLSDRFSAERPKGSFSTLEIQRTEQGDSAMYLCASSPVASGQETQYFGPGTRLLVL.

This chain uses TRBV6-1 with TRBJ2-7; no definite D call. Germline V gene data show CDR1 as MNHNS and CDR2 as SASEGT. V was pared by 1 base and J by 0 bases, with 10 bases between. CDR3 length: 15 amino acids. The CDR3 DNA is TGTGCCAGCAGTGAAGGTCAGCCGAGCTCCTACGAGCAGTACTTC. This gives the protein CASSEGQPSSYEQYF.

The chain uses TRBV29-1 and TRBJ2-2, with D possibly being TRBD1 (6 bases). The CDR3 loop spans 16 amino acids. CDR1 is SQVTM and CDR2 is ANQGSEA in the germline V gene. V lost 5 bases, J lost 4 bases, and 20 bases lay in between. DNA for the CDR3: TGCAGCGTTTCCATTCAGGGGCCCGATGGCACCGGGGAGCTGTTTTTT. Residues: CSVSIQGPDGTGELFF.

The gene calls are TRBV27 and TRBJ2-7; D is perhaps TRBD1 (5 bases). CDR3 length equals 12 residues. Between the trimmed V and J ends, which lost 2 bases and 4 bases, there was a span of 6 bases. CDR1 and CDR2 (germline): MNHEY, SMNVEV (reference sequence). The CDR3: CASSLKGYEQYF. In DNA, the CDR3 is TGTGCCAGCAGTTTAAAGGGGTACGAGCAGTACTTC.

This sequence joins TRBV19 and TRBJ1-1; 10 positions agree with TRBD1. Germline assignment: CDR1 LNHDA and CDR2 SQIVND (reference sequence). The length of the CDR3 is 13 residues. Trimming cost V 8 bases and J 6 bases; bases outside gene matches: 6. Here the CDR3 DNA reads TGTGCCAGTCTGGACAGGGGGACGCCTGAAGCTTTCTTT. Translation: CASLDRGTPEAFF.

J is TRBJ2-5 and V is TRBV5-1; 8 bases fit TRBD1. V lost 4 bases, J lost 1 base, and 6 bases stayed unmatched. In germline, CDR1 is SGHRS, CDR2 YFSETQ. The CDR3 is 15 amino acids. The CDR3 sequence is CASSPEGQAQETQYF. In DNA, the CDR3 is TGCGCCAGCAGCCCAGAGGGACAGGCCCAAGAGACCCAGTACTTC.